The 24 T cell receptor beta chains below come from one sample, sequenced in a study of control samples from healthy donors and cancer patients (dated by TCRdb to the early 2020s). Library method: the immunoSEQ multiplex PCR assay. TCRdb holds this immuneACCESS table with in-frame rearrangements only. Some clones are missing; in checked studies, unresolved V genes explain under half, and the rest has no known cause. The sample table records about 190,000 clones; about nine tenths of these occur just once. The leading ten clones occupy less than 2% of the sample. The sample taken for sequencing was blood. The receptors originated from a man in his thirties or forties in good health.

CDR3 sequence reads: CASSFGDRDVETQYF. The CDR3 DNA reads as TGCGCCAGCAGCTTCGGGGACAGGGATGTGGAGACCCAGTACTTC. The V and J genes are TRBV5-1 and TRBJ2-5; 9 nucleotides match TRBD1. This CDR3 has 15 amino acids. The V gene's germline CDR1 is SGHRS and CDR2 YFSETQ. Unmatched junction bases numbered 7, after V lost 2 bases and J lost 5 bases.

This clone was counted a few times. This rearrangement joins TRBV5-8 to TRBJ1-2; TRBD1 agrees at 8 bases. Germline loops: CDR1 SGHTS, CDR2 YDEGEE. The CDR3 length is 14 residues. V lost 0 bases to trimming and J lost 6 bases; unmatched junction nucleotides: 4. CDR3 in amino acids: CASSLGTGSHGYTF. The CDR3 DNA is TGTGCCAGCAGCTTGGGGACAGGGTCTCATGGCTACACCTTC. The entire variable domain, with the rest obtained from reference TRBV5-8 and TRBJ1-2, is as follows: EAGVTQSPTHLIKTRGQQATLRCSPISGHTSVYWYQQALGLGLQFLLWYDEGEERNRGNFPPRFSGRQFPNYSSELNVNALELEDSALYLCASSLGTGSHGYTFGSGTRLTVV.

V and J are TRBV24-1 and TRBJ2-6; D is ambiguous. Trimming removed 2 bases at V and 0 bases at J, with 16 bases between. CDR1 KGHDR and CDR2 SFDVKD come from the germline V gene. The CDR3 has 19 amino acids. The DNA of the CDR3 is TGTGCCACCAGTGATTCCGCTCTGGGTCGGAACTCTGGGGCCAACGTCCTGACTTTC. It yields the protein CATSDSALGRNSGANVLTF.

With respect to this clone: Since a much larger clone is just one base distant, this may be a read error. The V and J genes are TRBV3-1 (or the pseudogene TRBV3-2) and TRBJ2-7; D may be TRBD2 (6 bases). V gave up 1 base and J gave up 0 bases, with 7 bases separating them. The CDR3 is 14 residues long. Per the germline V gene, CDR1 is LGHDT and CDR2 is YNNKEL (reference sequence). The CDR3 DNA sequence: TGTGCCAGCAGCCAAGCCGGGAGCTCCTACGAGCAGTACTTC. Translating it yields CASSQAGSSYEQYF.

The chain couples TRBV19 to TRBJ2-4, with 10 bases that match TRBD2. Germline CDR1 is LNHDA and CDR2 is SQIVND (reference sequence). The CDR3 runs 17 residues. V lost 4 bases, J lost 5 bases, and 11 bases stayed unmatched. The CDR3 loop reads CASSKLAGGGEENIQYF. The CDR3 DNA is TGTGCCAGTAGTAAATTAGCGGGGGGAGGTGAAGAAAACATTCAGTACTTC.

V gene TRBV18 combines with J gene TRBJ1-5; a weak D match, TRBD1 (5 bases). Trimming left V 2 bases short and J 2 bases short, with 10 bases between. The germline V gene has CDR1 KGHSH and CDR2 LQKENI. The CDR3 consists of 15 residues. DNA for the CDR3: TGTGCCAGCTCACCAGCTGGAGGGGGCAATCAGCCCCAGCATTTT. Residues: CASSPAGGGNQPQHF.

V gene TRBV5-1 combines with J gene TRBJ2-3, with D perhaps matching TRBD1 (5 bases). The V and J ends lost 0 bases and 4 bases respectively, with 12 bases between them. Germline V gives CDR1 SGHRS, CDR2 YFSETQ. The CDR3 sequence is 15 residues long. The CDR3 bases are TGCGCCAGCAGCTTGGCAGGGTATAAGGCAGATACGCAGTATTTT. Protein sequence: CASSLAGYKADTQYF.

The gene calls are TRBV15 and TRBJ2-3; 13 bases line up with TRBD2. Germline V gene lookup returns CDR1 LNHNV and CDR2 YYDKDF (reference sequence). This CDR3 spans 16 amino acids. The J segment lost 2 bases and the V segment lost 3 bases, leaving 2 bases of the junction unmatched. This CDR3 reads CATSSGTSGDTDTQYF. In DNA form, the CDR3 reads TGTGCCACCAGCAGCGGGACTAGCGGGGACACAGATACGCAGTATTTT. Full variable domain (remainder filled in from reference TRBV15 and TRBJ2-3): DAMVIQNPRYQVTQFGKPVTLSCSQTLNHNVMYWYQQKSSQAPKLLFHYYDKDFNNEADTPDNFQSRRPNTSFCFLDIRSPGLGDTAMYLCATSSGTSGDTDTQYFGPGTRLTVL.

The chain combines TRBV4-1 with TRBJ1-4, with D tentatively TRBD1 (6 bases). The V gene lost 1 base and the J gene lost 5 bases, with 11 bases spanning the gap. Germline lookup yields CDR1 MGHRA and CDR2 YSYEKL. This CDR3 has 15 amino acids. CDR3 sequence reads: CASSQGGTFNEKLFF. The CDR3 DNA reads TGCGCCAGCAGCCAAGGGGGGACATTCAATGAAAAACTGTTTTTT.

The chain recombines TRBV24-1 with TRBJ1-6, with D possibly TRBD1 on 5 matching bases. The CDR3 extends over 16 amino acids. The ends were cut back, 7 bases at V and 2 bases at J, with 14 bases in the middle. Germline loops: CDR1 KGHDR, CDR2 SFDVKD. CDR3 bases: TGTGCCACCAGGAGGGAAGGGGAACCCTATAATTCACCCCTCCACTTT. This encodes CATRREGEPYNSPLHF.

V usage is TRBV24-1 and J usage is TRBJ2-7; the match to TRBD1 covers 8 bases. V was clipped by 4 bases and J by 6 bases; unmatched bases: 16. CDR3 length: 17 amino acids. Germline V gives CDR1 KGHDR, CDR2 SFDVKD. CDR3 bases: TGTGCCACCAGTGACCCCGGACAGGGAGGTACCATGGGCGAGCAGTACTTC. Its translation is CATSDPGQGGTMGEQYF.

The chain is built from TRBV27 and TRBJ2-6, with 7 nucleotides matching TRBD1. The CDR3 length is 17 residues. Looked up from germline, CDR1 is MNHEY and CDR2 is SMNVEV (reference sequence). J was trimmed by 2 bases and V by 3 bases; bases with no gene match: 7. Written as DNA, the CDR3 is TGTGCCAGCAGTTTCCTTGCCCAGGGGGCTGGGGCCAACGTCCTGACTTTC. This gives the protein CASSFLAQGAGANVLTF.

The genes are TRBV3-1 (or the pseudogene TRBV3-2) and TRBJ1-2; 7 nucleotides agree with TRBD1. The CDR3 loop spans 15 amino acids. J lost 5 bases, V lost 2 bases, and 8 bases had no gene match. The germline gives CDR1 LGHDT, CDR2 YNNKEL (reference sequence). CDR3 residues: CASSQRQGSGYGYTF. The CDR3 coding sequence is TGTGCCAGCAGCCAACGACAGGGTTCTGGGTATGGCTACACCTTC.

The chain uses TRBV11-2 and TRBJ1-4; D is uncertain. Germline CDR1 is SGHAT and CDR2 is FQNNGV. The CDR3 loop spans 16 amino acids. Trimming removed 1 base from V and 4 bases from J, with 13 bases in between. The CDR3 here is CASSLVGLPSNEKLFF. The CDR3, as DNA: TGTGCCAGCAGCTTAGTGGGTCTACCGAGTAATGAAAAACTGTTTTTT.

This chain joins TRBV6-2 or TRBV6-3 and TRBJ1-2, with TRBD1 identical over 11 bases. The V segment lost 4 bases and the J segment 2 bases; nucleotides outside the gene matches: 3. The CDR3 spans 15 residues. Germline V gene lookup returns CDR1 MNHEY and CDR2 SVGEGT. The CDR3 DNA follows: TGTGCCAGCAGTTCCCGGACAGGGGGCAACTATGGCTACACCTTC. Its translation: CASSSRTGGNYGYTF.

The chain links TRBV27 to TRBJ2-2; weak D call: TRBD2 (6 bases). The CDR3 is made up of 17 amino acids. V was pared by 4 bases and J by 5 bases, with 20 bases between. CDR1 and CDR2 (germline): MNHEY, SMNVEV (reference sequence). CDR3 in DNA: TGTGCCAGCAGTTCCCCCTGGACTCGGGCGGGGACCGGGGAGCTGTTTTTT. The encoded protein is CASSSPWTRAGTGELFF.

The V gene is TRBV14, the J gene TRBJ2-3; a weak D match, TRBD2 (5 bases). V lost 6 bases and J 0 bases, leaving 16 bases between the germline ends. This CDR3 has 16 amino acids. Germline V gives CDR1 SGHDN, CDR2 FVKESK. CDR3 region: CASSPPQPGSTDTQYF. CDR3 DNA: TGTGCCAGCAGTCCGCCTCAACCGGGAAGCACAGATACGCAGTATTTT.

CDR3: CASSIRDRPSTDTQYF. The CDR3, as DNA: TGTGCCAGCAGCATCCGGGACAGACCTAGCACAGATACGCAGTATTTT. The chain has TRBV4-2 and TRBJ2-3; TRBD1 matches 7 bases. CDR3 size: 16 residues. V was clipped by 5 bases and J by 0 bases; unmatched bases: 8. CDR1 is LGHNA, CDR2 YNFKEQ, per germline.

The chain recombines TRBV15 with TRBJ1-5, with D possibly being TRBD1 (6 bases). V gave up 0 bases and J gave up 2 bases, with 17 bases separating them. This CDR3 is built from 18 residues. Germline V gene data show CDR1 as LNHNV and CDR2 as YYDKDF (reference sequence). The CDR3 sequence: CATSRDREGVRGNQPQHF. The CDR3 nucleotides read TGTGCCACCAGCAGAGATCGTGAGGGGGTCAGGGGCAATCAGCCCCAGCATTTT.

The chain links TRBV7-8 to TRBJ2-3, with 9 bases matching TRBD1. Losses at the gene ends were 5 bases for V and 5 bases for J; bases not matched to a gene: 11. CDR3 length: 16 residues. Germline assignment: CDR1 SGHVS and CDR2 FQNEAQ. Here the CDR3 reads CASSPRTGEGVDTQYF. CDR3 in DNA: TGTGCCAGCAGCCCCAGGACAGGGGAAGGTGTAGATACGCAGTATTTT. Combining the CDR3 with reference TRBV7-8 and TRBJ2-3 gives the whole variable domain GAGVSQSPRYKVAKRGQDVALRCDPISGHVSLFWYQQALGQGPEFLTYFQNEAQLDKSGLPSDRFFAERPEGSVSTLKIQRTQQEDSAVYLCASSPRTGEGVDTQYFGPGTRLTVL.

The chain employs TRBV5-1 and TRBJ1-6; D is unresolved. The CDR3 covers 16 residues. Trimming cost V 4 bases and J 0 bases, with 11 bases left between them. Germline CDR1 reads SGHRS; CDR2 reads YFSETQ. The CDR3 DNA sequence: TGCGCCAGCAGCAAGGGTCAAAGCTCCTATAATTCACCCCTCCACTTT. Protein product: CASSKGQSSYNSPLHF. The variable domain in full, with the rest retrieved from reference TRBV5-1 and TRBJ1-6, is KAGVTQTPRYLIKTRGQQVTLSCSPISGHRSVSWYQQTPGQGLQFLFEYFSETQRNKGNFPGRFSGRQFSNSRSEMNVSTLELGDSALYLCASSKGQSSYNSPLHFGNGTRLTVT.

This rearrangement joins TRBV5-5 to TRBJ1-6; no firm D call. The V gene's germline CDR1 is SGHKS and CDR2 YYEKEE (reference sequence). V was clipped by 0 bases and J by 8 bases, with 21 bases between them. The CDR3 has 18 amino acids. CDR3 sequence reads: CASSLEGSQALNYSPLHF. The CDR3 DNA reads TGTGCCAGCAGCTTGGAGGGCAGTCAGGCCCTTAATTATTCACCCCTCCACTTT.

The chain combines TRBV9 with TRBJ1-1; a possible D gene is TRBD1 (5 bases). This CDR3 has 16 amino acids. The V end was cut by 0 bases, the J end by 4 bases, with 16 bases between. CDR1 is SGDLS, CDR2 YYNGEE, per germline. CDR3: CASSVEGGRASTEAFF. The CDR3, as DNA: TGTGCCAGCAGCGTAGAAGGTGGCAGGGCAAGCACTGAAGCTTTCTTT.

The chain combines TRBV27 with TRBJ1-2, with D possibly TRBD1 on 5 matching bases. Trimming took off 3 bases at V and 6 bases at J, with 14 bases between the two ends. CDR1 is MNHEY, CDR2 SMNVEV, per germline (reference sequence). The length of the CDR3 is 14 residues. The CDR3 DNA reads as TGTGCCAGCAGTTTGTCCAGGGCGGGGGATGGCTACACCTTC. Translation: CASSLSRAGDGYTF.